This T cell receptor (beta chain) was documented in a study of T cell responses to AZD1222 COVID-19 vaccine. Study-level findings and limits: Two AZD1222 administrations were followed by greater Spike-specific TCR breadth and depth. The study found vaccine-associated CD4 TCRs spanning spike, dominant at 160-218 and 743-854.

Produced via immunoSEQ multiplex PCR; TCRdb's table is partial and in-frame only. The repertoire holds under 150,000 clones, 70% to 90% seen once, with approximately 8.4% in the top ten. V trimming: 2 bases; J trimming: 6 bases; junction bases outside the gene matches: 3. The length of the CDR3 is 14 residues. Germline-derived CDR1 and CDR2 are KGHSH and LQKENI. Note on this clone: The antigen is not known.

The sample was peripheral blood, taken on day 0 of AZD1222 vaccination. The origin of this receptor is an adult in good health. This rearrangement joins TRBV18 to TRBJ1-2, with 10 bases aligning to TRBD1. CDR3 bases: TGTGCCAGCTCACCAGGGACAGGGGAGAATGGCTACACCTTC. It encodes CASSPGTGENGYTF.